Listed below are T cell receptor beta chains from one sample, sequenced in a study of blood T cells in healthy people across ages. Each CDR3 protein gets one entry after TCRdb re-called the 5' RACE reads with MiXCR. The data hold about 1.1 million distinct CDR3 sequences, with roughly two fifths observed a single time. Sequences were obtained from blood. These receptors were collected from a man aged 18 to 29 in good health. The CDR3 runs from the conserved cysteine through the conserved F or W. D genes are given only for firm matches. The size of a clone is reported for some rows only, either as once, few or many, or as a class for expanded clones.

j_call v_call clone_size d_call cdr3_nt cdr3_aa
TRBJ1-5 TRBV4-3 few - TGCGCCAGCAGCCAAGATTTCGACACCATCAATCAGCCCCAGCATTTT CASSQDFDTINQPQHF
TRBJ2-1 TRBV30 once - TGTGCCTGGAGTATGGCTTACAATGAGCAGTTCTTC CAWSMAYNEQFF
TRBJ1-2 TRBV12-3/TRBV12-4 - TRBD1 TGTGCCAGCAGTTCACCGGGACAGGGCTTTCCTGGCTACACCTTC CASSSPGQGFPGYTF
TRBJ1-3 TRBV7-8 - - TGTGCCAGCAGACCGATGGCGGGTTCTGGAAACACCATATATTTT CASRPMAGSGNTIYF
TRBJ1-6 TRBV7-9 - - TGTGCCAGCAGCTCAACAGGGAAAGCCTATAATTCACCCCTCCACTTT CASSSTGKAYNSPLHF
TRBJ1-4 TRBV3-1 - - TGTGCCAGCTCCAGGGAGGGTTACACAGCAACTAATGAAAAACTGTTTTTT CASSREGYTATNEKLFF
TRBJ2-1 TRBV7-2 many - TGTGCCAGCAGCTTAAAGTCTGAGCAGTTCTTC CASSLKSEQFF
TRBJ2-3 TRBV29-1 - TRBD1 TGCAGCGTTCCGACACAACGAAGGACAGGATCTAGCACAGATACGCAGTATTTT CSVPTQRRTGSSTDTQYF
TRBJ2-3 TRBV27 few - TGTGCCAGCAGACGACCGACGGGAAGCACAGATACGCAGTATTTT CASRRPTGSTDTQYF
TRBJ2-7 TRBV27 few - TGTGCCAGCAGTTTGTGGGGTCCCTCCTACGAGCAGTACTTC CASSLWGPSYEQYF
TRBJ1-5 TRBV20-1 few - TGCAGTGCAACTGGCGGAGATAGCAATCAGCCCCAGCATTTT CSATGGDSNQPQHF
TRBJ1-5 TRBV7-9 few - TGTGCCAGCAGCTCGGAAGACAGCAATCAGCCCCAGCATTTT CASSSEDSNQPQHF
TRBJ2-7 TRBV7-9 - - TGTGCCAGCAGCTTGGACATTACAGCCTACGAGCAGTACTTC CASSLDITAYEQYF
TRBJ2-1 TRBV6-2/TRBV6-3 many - TGTGCCAGCGCCAGGGATTACAATGAGCAGTTCTTC CASARDYNEQFF
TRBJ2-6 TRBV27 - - TGTGCCAGCAGTTTAAGTTTCGGAGGACAGCGTTGCTCTGGGGCCAACGTCCTGACTTTC CASSLSFGGQRCSGANVLTF
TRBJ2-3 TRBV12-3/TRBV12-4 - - TGTGCCAGCAGTTTAGCGCACCCGACAGATACGCAGTATTTT CASSLAHPTDTQYF
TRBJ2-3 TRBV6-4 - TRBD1 TGTGCCAGCAGTGACTCGATCTTCCGGGACAGGGTAAACACAGATACGCAGTATTTT CASSDSIFRDRVNTDTQYF
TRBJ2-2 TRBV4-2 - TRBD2 TGTGCCAGCAGCCACGGGGGACTAGCGGAGAACACCGGGGAGCTGTTTTTT CASSHGGLAENTGELFF
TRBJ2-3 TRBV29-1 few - TGCAGCGTCCCGCAGGGGAGGGATACGCAGTATTTT CSVPQGRDTQYF
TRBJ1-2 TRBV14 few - TGTGCCAGCAGTCGTTCAGGCGGCGGCTATGGCTACACCTTC CASSRSGGGYGYTF
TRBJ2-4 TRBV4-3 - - TGCGCCAGCAGCCAAGAGAGGGCGGTTGGGGCCAAAAACATTCAGTACTTC CASSQERAVGAKNIQYF
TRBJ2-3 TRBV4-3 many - TGCGCCAGCAGCCAAGATACTAGTTCTGATACGCAGTATTTT CASSQDTSSDTQYF
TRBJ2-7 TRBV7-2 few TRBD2 TGTGCCAGCAGCTTAGCAGGGGCTAGCGGAGCTAGCTCCTACGAGCAGTACTTC CASSLAGASGASSYEQYF
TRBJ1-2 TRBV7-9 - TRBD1 TGTGCCAGCAGGGGACAGGGCAACGCACAAAATAACTATGGCTACACCTTC CASRGQGNAQNNYGYTF
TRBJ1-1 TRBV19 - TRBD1 TGTGCCAGTAGAACACAGGGGGACACTGAAGCTTTCTTT CASRTQGDTEAFF
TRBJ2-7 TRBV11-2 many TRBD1 TGTGCCAGCAGCTTGACCGCCGGGACAGAGTACGAGCAGTACTTC CASSLTAGTEYEQYF